This TCR beta chain was sequenced in a study of blood T cells in healthy people across ages. In regard to this clonotype: Its antigen is as yet unknown.

It was with a sample-barcoded 5' primer and a J-beta primer mix that a second PCR of roughly 6 to 12 cycles was run. One entry per CDR3 protein results from TCRdb running MiXCR on the 5' RACE reads. The sample records about a million distinct CDR3 sequences, around two fifths being singletons. Study conclusions and caveats: Researchers deemed the diversity estimates from one million T cells underestimates. Naive T cell percentage showed a strong correlation with TCR beta diversity.

Donors were healthy Caucasian individuals from Russia aged about 6 to 100. The CDR3 covers 11 residues. From germline, CDR1 is SGDLS and CDR2 YYNGEE. The ends were cut back, 7 bases at V and 5 bases at J, with 6 bases in the middle. This TCR was recovered from a young man in good health. This rearrangement joins TRBV9 to TRBJ1-4; D unclear. The specimen was blood. CDR3 sequence: CASGQNEKLFF. The CDR3, as DNA: TGTGCCAGCGGCCAAAATGAAAAACTGTTTTTT. Looking up the rest from reference TRBV9 and TRBJ1-4 gives the full variable domain: DSGVTQTPKHLITATGQRVTLRCSPRSGDLSVYWYQQSLDQGLQFLIQYYNGEERAKGNILERFSAQQFPDLHSELNLSSLELGDSALYFCASGQNEKLFFGSGTQLSVL.